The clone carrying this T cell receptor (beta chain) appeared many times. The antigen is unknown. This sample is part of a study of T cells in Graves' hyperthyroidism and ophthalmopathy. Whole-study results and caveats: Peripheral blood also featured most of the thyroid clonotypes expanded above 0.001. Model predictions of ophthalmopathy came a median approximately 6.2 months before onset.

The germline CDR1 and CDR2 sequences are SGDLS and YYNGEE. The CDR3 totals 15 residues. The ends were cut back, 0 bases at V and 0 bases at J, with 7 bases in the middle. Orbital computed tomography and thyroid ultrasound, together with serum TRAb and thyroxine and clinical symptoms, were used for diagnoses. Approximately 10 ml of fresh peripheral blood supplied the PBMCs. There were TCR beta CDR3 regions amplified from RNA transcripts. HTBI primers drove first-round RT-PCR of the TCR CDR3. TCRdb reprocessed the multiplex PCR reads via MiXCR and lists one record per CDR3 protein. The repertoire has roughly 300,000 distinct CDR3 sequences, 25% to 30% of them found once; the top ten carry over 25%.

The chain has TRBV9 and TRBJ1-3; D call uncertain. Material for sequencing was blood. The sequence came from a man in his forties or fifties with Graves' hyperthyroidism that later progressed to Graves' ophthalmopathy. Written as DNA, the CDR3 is TGTGCCAGCAGCGTAGTGGGAGGCTCTGGAAACACCATATATTTT. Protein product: CASSVVGGSGNTIYF. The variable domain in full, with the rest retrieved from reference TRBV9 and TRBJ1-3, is DSGVTQTPKHLITATGQRVTLRCSPRSGDLSVYWYQQSLDQGLQFLIQYYNGEERAKGNILERFSAQQFPDLHSELNLSSLELGDSALYFCASSVVGGSGNTIYFGEGSWLTVV.